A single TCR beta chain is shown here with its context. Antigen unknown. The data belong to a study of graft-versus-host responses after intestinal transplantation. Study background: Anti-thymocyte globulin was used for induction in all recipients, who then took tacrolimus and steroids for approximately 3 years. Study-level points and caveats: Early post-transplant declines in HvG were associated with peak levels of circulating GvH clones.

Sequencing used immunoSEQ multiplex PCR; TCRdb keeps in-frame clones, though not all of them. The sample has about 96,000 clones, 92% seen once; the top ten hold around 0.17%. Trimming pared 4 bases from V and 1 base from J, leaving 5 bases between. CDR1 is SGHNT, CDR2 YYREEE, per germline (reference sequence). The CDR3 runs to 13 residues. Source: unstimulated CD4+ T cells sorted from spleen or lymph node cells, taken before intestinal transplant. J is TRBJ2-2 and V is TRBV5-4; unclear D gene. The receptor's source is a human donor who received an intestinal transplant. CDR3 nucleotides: TGTGCCAGCAGCCTAGGGAACACCGGGGAGCTGTTTTTT. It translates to CASSLGNTGELFF. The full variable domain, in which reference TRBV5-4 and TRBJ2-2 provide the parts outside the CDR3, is ETGVTQSPTHLIKTRGQQVTLRCSSQSGHNTVSWYQQALGQGPQFIFQYYREEENGRGNFPPRFSGLQFPNYSSELNVNALELDDSALYLCASSLGNTGELFFGEGSRLTVL.